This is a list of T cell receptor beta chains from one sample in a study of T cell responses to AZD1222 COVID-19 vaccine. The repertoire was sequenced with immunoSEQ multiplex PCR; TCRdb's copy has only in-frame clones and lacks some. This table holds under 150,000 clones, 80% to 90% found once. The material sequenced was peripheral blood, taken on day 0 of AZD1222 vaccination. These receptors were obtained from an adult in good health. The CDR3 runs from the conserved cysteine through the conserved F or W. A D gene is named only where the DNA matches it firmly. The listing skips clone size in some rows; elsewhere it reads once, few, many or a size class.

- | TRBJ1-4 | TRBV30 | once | TGTGCCTTCCCCTTCCAAGGAAAACTGTTTTTT | CAFPFQGKLFF
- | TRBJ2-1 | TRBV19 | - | TGTGCCAGTAGCGACTTAGGAACGGGAGTTACCTACAATGAGCAGTTCTTC | CASSDLGTGVTYNEQFF
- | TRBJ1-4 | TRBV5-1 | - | TGCGCCAGCAGCCCTGACGGGGGCGGGGGTAATGAAAAACTGTTTTTT | CASSPDGGGGNEKLFF
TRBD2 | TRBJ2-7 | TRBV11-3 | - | TGTGCCAGCAGCCCACGGGGACTAGCGGGAGTTCAAGGGCAGTACTTC | CASSPRGLAGVQGQYF
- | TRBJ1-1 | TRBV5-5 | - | TGTGCCAGCAGCTTGGCCGTTATCGTAAGGGGGTCGGATACTGAAGCTTTCTTT | CASSLAVIVRGSDTEAFF
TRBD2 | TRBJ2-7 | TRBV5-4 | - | TGTGCCAGCAGCTTGTCTCAACTAGCGGGGGATACCTACGAGCAGTACTTC | CASSLSQLAGDTYEQYF
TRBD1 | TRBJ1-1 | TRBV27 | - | TGTGCCAGCAGTTTACCCCGCTACAGGGGCTCCAACACTGAAGCTTTCTTT | CASSLPRYRGSNTEAFF
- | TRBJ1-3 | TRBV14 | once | TGTGCCAGCAGCCAAGATATCCGCTCTGGAAACACCATATATTTT | CASSQDIRSGNTIYF
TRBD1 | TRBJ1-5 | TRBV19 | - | TGTGCCAGTAGCGATGACAGGGATCAGCCCCAGCATTTT | CASSDDRDQPQHF
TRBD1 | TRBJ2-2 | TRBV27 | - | TGTGCCAGCAGTAGCCCACAGGGGACGAACACCGGGGAGCTGTTTTTT | CASSSPQGTNTGELFF
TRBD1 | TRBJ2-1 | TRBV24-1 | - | TGTGCCACCAGTGATTCCCTCGACAGGGCCGATGAGCAGTTCTTC | CATSDSLDRADEQFF
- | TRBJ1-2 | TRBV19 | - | TGTGCCAGTAGTACGGGTAGGGGCTATGGCTACACCTTC | CASSTGRGYGYTF
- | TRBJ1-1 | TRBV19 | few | TGTGCCAGTAGTTGGGACGTGAACACTGAAGCTTTCTTT | CASSWDVNTEAFF
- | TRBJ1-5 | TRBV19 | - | TGTGCCAGTATGCGAGGCCAGACACGGGATCAGCCCCAGCATTTT | CASMRGQTRDQPQHF
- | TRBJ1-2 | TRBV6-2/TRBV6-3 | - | TGTGCCAGCAGTCCCCCTAGTACAGGGCGGCTTTCTGGCTACACCTTC | CASSPPSTGRLSGYTF
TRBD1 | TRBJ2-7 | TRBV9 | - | TGTGCCAGCAGCGTAGAGGGACAGGGGGCACCCGAGCAGTACTTC | CASSVEGQGAPEQYF
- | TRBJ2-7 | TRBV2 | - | TGTGCCAGCATGGGCCTACTTCTTTCCGAGCAGTACTTC | CASMGLLLSEQYF